What follows describes a single TCR beta chain. The target antigen is unknown. This CDR3 comprises 14 residues. V dropped 6 bases and J dropped 3; count of bases not matched to a gene: 5. Primed by a sample-barcoded 5' primer and a J-beta primer mix, a second PCR proceeded for about 7 to 11 cycles. Each cDNA molecule was tagged by a template-switch adaptor with 12 random nucleotides. TCRdb ran MiXCR on the 5' RACE reads and lists one entry per CDR3 protein. The table records about 1.4 million distinct CDR3 sequences, 45% to 70% of them present only once. This specimen belongs to a study of blood T cells in healthy people across ages. Study observations and caveats: A roughly linear age-dependent decrease characterized TCR beta diversity per million T cells. Strongly correlated with naive T cell percentage was TCR beta diversity.

The sample was blood. This receptor was obtained from a man between 18 and 35 years old in good health. This chain joins TRBV12-3 or TRBV12-4 and TRBJ1-5; 7 bases fit TRBD1. The CDR3 loop reads CASRRGTDNQPQHF. DNA of the CDR3: TGTGCCAGCAGGCGCGGGACAGACAATCAGCCCCAGCATTTT.